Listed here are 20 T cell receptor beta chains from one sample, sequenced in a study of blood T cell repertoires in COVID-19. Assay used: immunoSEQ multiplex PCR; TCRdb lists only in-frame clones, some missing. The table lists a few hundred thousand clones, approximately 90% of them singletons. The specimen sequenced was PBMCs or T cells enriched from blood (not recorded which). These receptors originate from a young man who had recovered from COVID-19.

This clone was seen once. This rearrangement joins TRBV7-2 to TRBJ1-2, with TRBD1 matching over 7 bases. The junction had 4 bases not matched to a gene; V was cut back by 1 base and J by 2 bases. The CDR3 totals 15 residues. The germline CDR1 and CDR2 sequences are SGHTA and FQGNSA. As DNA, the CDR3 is TGTGCCAGCAGCTTAGAAGGGGGCGTGAACTATGGCTACACCTTC. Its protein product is CASSLEGGVNYGYTF. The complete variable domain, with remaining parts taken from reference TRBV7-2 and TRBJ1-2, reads GAGVSQSPSNKVTEKGKDVELRCDPISGHTALYWYRQSLGQGLEFLIYFQGNSAPDKSGLPSDRFSAERTGGSVSTLTIQRTQQEDSAVYLCASSLEGGVNYGYTFGSGTRLTVV.

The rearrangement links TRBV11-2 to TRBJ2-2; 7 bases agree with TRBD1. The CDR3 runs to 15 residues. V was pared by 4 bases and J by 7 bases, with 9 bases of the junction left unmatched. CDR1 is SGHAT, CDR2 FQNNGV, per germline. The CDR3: CASSSLRGRVGELFF. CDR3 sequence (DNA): TGTGCCAGCAGCTCCCTGAGGGGGCGCGTCGGGGAGCTGTTTTTT.

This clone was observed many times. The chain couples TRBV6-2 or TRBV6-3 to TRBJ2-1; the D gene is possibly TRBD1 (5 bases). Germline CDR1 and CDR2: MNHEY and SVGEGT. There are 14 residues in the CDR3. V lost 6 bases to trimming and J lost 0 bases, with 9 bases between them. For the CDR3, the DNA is TGTGCCAGCAGCCAGACAGACTCCTACAATGAGCAGTTCTTC. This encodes CASSQTDSYNEQFF.

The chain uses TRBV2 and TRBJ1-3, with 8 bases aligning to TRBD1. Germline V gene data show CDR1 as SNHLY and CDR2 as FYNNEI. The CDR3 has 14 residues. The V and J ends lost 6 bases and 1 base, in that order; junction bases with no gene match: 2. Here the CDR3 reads CASRRQGSGNTIYF. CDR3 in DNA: TGTGCCAGCAGAAGACAGGGGTCTGGAAACACCATATATTTT.

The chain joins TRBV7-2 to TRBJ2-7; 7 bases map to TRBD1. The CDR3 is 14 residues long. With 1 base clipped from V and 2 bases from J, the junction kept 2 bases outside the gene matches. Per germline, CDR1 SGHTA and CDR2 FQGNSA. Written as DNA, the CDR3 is TGTGCCAGCAGCTTAGACAGGGGTCCCTACGAGCAGTACTTC. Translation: CASSLDRGPYEQYF.

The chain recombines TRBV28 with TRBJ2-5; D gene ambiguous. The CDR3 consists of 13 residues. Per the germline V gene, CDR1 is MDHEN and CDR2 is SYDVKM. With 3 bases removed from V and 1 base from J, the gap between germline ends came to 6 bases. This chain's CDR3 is CASSFRSQETQYF. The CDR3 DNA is TGTGCCAGCAGTTTCAGGTCCCAAGAGACCCAGTACTTC.

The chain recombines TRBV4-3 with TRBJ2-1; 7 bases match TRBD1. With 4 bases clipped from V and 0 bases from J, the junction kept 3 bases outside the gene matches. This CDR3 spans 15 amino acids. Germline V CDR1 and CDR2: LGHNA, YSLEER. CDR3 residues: CASSLDRTSYNEQFF. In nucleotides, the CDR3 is TGCGCCAGCAGCCTGGACAGGACCTCCTACAATGAGCAGTTCTTC.

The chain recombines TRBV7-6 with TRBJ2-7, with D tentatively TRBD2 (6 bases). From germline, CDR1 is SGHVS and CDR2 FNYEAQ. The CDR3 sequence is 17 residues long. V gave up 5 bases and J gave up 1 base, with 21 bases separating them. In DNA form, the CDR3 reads TGTGCCAGCAGCCCCTTTTCGGGGGTTCTAGTGTCCTACGAGCAGTACTTC. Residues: CASSPFSGVLVSYEQYF. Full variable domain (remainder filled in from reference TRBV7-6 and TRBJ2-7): GAGVSQSPRYKVTKRGQDVALRCDPISGHVSLYWYRQALGQGPEFLTYFNYEAQQDKSGLPNDRFSAERPEGSISTLTIQRTEQRDSAMYRCASSPFSGVLVSYEQYFGPGTRLTVT.

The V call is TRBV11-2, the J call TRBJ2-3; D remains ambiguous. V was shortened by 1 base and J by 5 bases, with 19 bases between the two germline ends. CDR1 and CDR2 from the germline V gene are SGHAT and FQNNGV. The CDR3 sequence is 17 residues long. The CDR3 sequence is CASSLAGPLDAIDTQYF. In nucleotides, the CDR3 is TGTGCCAGCAGCTTAGCCGGCCCTCTAGACGCGATAGATACGCAGTATTTT.

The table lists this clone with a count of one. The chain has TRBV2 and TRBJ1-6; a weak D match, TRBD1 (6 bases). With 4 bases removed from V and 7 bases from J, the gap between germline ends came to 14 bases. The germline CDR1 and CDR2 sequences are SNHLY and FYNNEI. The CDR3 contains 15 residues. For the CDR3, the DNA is TGTGCCAGCAGTGTCCAGGGGTCATTAAATTCACCCCTCCACTTT. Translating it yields CASSVQGSLNSPLHF.

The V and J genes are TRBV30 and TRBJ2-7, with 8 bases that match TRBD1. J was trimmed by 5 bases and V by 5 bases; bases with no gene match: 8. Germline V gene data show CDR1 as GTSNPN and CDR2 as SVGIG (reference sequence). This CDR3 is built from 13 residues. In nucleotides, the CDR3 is TGTGCCTGGCAGTCGGACAGGGTCCACGAGCAGTACTTC. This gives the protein CAWQSDRVHEQYF. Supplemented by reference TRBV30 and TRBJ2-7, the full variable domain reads SQTIHQWPATLVQPVGSPLSLECTVEGTSNPNLYWYRQAAGRGLQLLFYSVGIGQISSEVPQNLSASRPQDRQFILSSKKLLLSDSGFYLCAWQSDRVHEQYFGPGTRLTVT.

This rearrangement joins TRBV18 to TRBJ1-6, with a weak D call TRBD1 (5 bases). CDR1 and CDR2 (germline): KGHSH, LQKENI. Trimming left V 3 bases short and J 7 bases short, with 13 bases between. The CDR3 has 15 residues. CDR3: CASSPQQGGNSPLHF. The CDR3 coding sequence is TGTGCCAGCTCACCGCAGCAGGGAGGGAATTCACCCCTCCACTTT. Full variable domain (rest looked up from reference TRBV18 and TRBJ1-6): NAGVMQNPRHLVRRRGQEARLRCSPMKGHSHVYWYRQLPEEGLKFMVYLQKENIIDESGMPKERFSAEFPKEGPSILRIQQVVRGDSAAYFCASSPQQGGNSPLHFGNGTRLTVT.

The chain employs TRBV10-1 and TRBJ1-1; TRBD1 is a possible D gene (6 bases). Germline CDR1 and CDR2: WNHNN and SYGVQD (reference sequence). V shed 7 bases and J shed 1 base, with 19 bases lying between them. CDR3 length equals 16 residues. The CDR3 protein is CASNQIPGDWNTEAFF. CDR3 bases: TGCGCCAGCAACCAAATCCCAGGGGATTGGAACACTGAAGCTTTCTTT.

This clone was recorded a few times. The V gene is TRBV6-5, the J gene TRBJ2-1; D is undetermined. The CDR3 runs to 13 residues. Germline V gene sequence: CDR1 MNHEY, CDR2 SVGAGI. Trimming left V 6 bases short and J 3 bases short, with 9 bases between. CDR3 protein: CASRLTGYNEQFF. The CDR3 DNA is TGTGCCAGCAGGCTGACTGGCTACAATGAGCAGTTCTTC.

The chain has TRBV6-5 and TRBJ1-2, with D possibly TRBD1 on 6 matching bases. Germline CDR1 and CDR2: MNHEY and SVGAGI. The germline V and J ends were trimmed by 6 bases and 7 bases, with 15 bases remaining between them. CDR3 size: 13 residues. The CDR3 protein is CASSVAGAVGYTF. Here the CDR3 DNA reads TGTGCCAGCAGCGTGGCGGGGGCGGTTGGCTACACCTTC.

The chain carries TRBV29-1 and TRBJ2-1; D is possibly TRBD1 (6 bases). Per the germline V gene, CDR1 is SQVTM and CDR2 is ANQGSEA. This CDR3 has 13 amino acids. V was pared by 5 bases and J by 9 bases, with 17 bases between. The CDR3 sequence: CSVYNRERGEQFF. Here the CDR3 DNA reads TGCAGCGTTTACAACAGGGAGCGAGGTGAGCAGTTCTTC.

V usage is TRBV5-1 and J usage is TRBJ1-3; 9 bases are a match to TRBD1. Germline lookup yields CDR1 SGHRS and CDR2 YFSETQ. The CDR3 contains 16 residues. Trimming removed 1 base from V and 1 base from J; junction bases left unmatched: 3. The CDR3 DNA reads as TGCGCCAGCAGCTTGTCACAGGGGGCTTCTGGAAACACCATATATTTT. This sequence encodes CASSLSQGASGNTIYF.

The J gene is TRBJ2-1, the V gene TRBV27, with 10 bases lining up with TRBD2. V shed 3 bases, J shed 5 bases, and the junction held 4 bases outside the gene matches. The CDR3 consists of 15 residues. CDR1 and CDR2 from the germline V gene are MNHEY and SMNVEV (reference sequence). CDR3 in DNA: TGTGCCAGCAGTTTTCGGACTAGCGGTCACAATGAGCAGTTCTTC. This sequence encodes CASSFRTSGHNEQFF.

CDR3 loop: CASSLSQGLSVKEQYF. The DNA for the CDR3 is TGTGCCAGCAGCCTATCCCAGGGGTTGTCCGTCAAGGAGCAGTACTTC. This sequence joins TRBV7-6 and TRBJ2-7, with D perhaps matching TRBD1 (6 bases). CDR1 is SGHVS, CDR2 FNYEAQ, per germline. Trimming removed 5 bases at V and 7 bases at J, with 24 bases between. The CDR3 length is 16 residues. The variable domain in full, completed from reference TRBV7-6 and TRBJ2-7, reads GAGVSQSPRYKVTKRGQDVALRCDPISGHVSLYWYRQALGQGPEFLTYFNYEAQQDKSGLPNDRFSAERPEGSISTLTIQRTEQRDSAMYRCASSLSQGLSVKEQYFGPGTRLTVT.

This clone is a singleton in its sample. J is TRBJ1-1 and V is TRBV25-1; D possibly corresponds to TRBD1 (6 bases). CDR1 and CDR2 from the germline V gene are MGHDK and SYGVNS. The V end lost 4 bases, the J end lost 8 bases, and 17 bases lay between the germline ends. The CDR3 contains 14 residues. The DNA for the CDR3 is TGTGCCAGCAGTGTGACCGGACAGCCATCGGAAGCTTTCTTT. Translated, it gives CASSVTGQPSEAFF.